Here is one T cell receptor beta chain with its context. The data were produced by immunoSEQ multiplex PCR, yet TCRdb's version contains in-frame clones alone and is incomplete. The sample yields hundreds of thousands of clones, 70% to 90% seen once. The data are from a study of shared T cell receptors in the human thymus. This sample also belongs to another study, concerning human thymus T cells. That report notes: Thymus tissue for the work was resected from patients undergoing corrective heart surgery. Among thymic and blood repertoires, usage of V and J genes appeared biased.

The receptor was derived from a boy under two years old with a congenital heart defect. Sequencing used thymocytes.

CDR3 sequence: CASSHLSPRHNTGELFF. In DNA, the CDR3 is TGCGCCAGCAGCCACCTAAGTCCGAGACACAACACCGGGGAGCTGTTTTTT. The genes are TRBV4-1 and TRBJ2-2; no firm D call. The CDR3 has 17 residues. V gave up 3 bases and J gave up 2 bases, with 16 bases separating them. CDR1 and CDR2 from the germline V gene are MGHRA and YSYEKL.